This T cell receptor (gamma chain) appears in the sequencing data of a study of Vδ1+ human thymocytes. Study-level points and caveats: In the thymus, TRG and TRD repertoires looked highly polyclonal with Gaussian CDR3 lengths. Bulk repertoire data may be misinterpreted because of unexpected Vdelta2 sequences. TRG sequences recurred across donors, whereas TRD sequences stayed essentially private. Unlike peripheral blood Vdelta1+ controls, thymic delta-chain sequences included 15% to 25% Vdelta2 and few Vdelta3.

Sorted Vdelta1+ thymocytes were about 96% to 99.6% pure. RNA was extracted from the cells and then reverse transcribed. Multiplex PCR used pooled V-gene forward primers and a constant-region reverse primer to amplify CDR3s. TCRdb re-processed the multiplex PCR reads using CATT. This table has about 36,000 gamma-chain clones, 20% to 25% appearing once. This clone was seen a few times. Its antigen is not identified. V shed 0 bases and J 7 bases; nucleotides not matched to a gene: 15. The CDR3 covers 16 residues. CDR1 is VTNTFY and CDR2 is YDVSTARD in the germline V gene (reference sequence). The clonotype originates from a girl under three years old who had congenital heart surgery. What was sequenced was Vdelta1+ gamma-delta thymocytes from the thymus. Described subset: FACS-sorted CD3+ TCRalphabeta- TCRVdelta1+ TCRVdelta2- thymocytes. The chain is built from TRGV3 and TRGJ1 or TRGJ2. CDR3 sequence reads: CATWDRLRFPAYKKLF. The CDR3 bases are TGTGCCACCTGGGACAGGCTTAGATTCCCGGCCTATAAGAAACTCTTT.